The 18 T cell receptor beta chains listed next were all sequenced from one sample in a study of T cell changes during pregnancy in multiple sclerosis. Only in-frame clones appear in the TCRdb table, and some are missing; sequencing was by immunoSEQ multiplex PCR. Among about 75,000 clones, about 94% were seen once, and the ten largest hold 0.12% to 0.15%. Material: CD4+ T cells from peripheral blood mononuclear cells, obtained after pregnancy. These receptors all come from a female donor with multiple sclerosis, enrolled in a pregnancy study.

J is TRBJ2-7 and V is TRBV15, with 9 bases that match TRBD1. This CDR3 has 15 residues. The germline gives CDR1 LNHNV, CDR2 YYDKDF (reference sequence). With V trimmed by 3 bases and J by 5 bases, 8 bases remained unmatched. CDR3 sequence reads: CATSRTGTGTDEQYF. CDR3 nucleotides: TGTGCCACCAGCAGGACCGGGACAGGGACTGACGAGCAGTACTTC.

The chain joins TRBV6-1 to TRBJ2-7; no reliable D call. Germline V gene sequence: CDR1 MNHNS, CDR2 SASEGT. Trimming cost V 7 bases and J 2 bases, with 6 bases left between them. The CDR3 sequence is 11 residues long. The CDR3 DNA sequence: TGTGCCAGCAATCTAGCCTACGAGCAGTACTTC. Encoded protein: CASNLAYEQYF.

CDR3 protein: CASNPTRGGELFF. The CDR3 DNA reads TGTGCCAGCAACCCGACTCGGGGCGGGGAGCTGTTTTTT. J is TRBJ2-2 and V is TRBV2; possibly TRBD2 for D (5 bases). Germline V gene lookup returns CDR1 SNHLY and CDR2 FYNNEI. Trimming cost V 7 bases and J 7 bases, with 13 bases left between them. This CDR3 spans 13 amino acids.

The chain recombines TRBV28 with TRBJ2-3; D uncertain. Between the trimmed V and J ends, which lost 2 bases and 2 bases, there was a span of 8 bases. Germline V gene sequence: CDR1 MDHEN, CDR2 SYDVKM. This CDR3 contains 14 residues. In DNA, the CDR3 is TGTGCCAGCAGTTTAGGGTACTACACAGATACGCAGTATTTT. As protein: CASSLGYYTDTQYF.

This sequence joins TRBV5-4 and TRBJ2-5; 10 nucleotides align to TRBD2. V trimming: 4 bases; J trimming: 0 bases; junction bases outside the gene matches: 6. The germline gives CDR1 SGHNT, CDR2 YYREEE (reference sequence). The CDR3 has 16 amino acids. This CDR3 is CASSVRTSGYQETQYF. Here the CDR3 DNA reads TGTGCCAGCAGCGTTCGGACTAGCGGATACCAAGAGACCCAGTACTTC.

The chain uses TRBV5-1 and TRBJ2-7; the match to TRBD1 covers 8 bases. CDR1 SGHRS and CDR2 YFSETQ come from the germline V gene. The CDR3 contains 12 residues. V was clipped by 4 bases and J by 7 bases; unmatched bases: 4. CDR3 bases: TGCGCCAGCAGCACTACAGGGGGTGAGCAGTACTTC. Protein sequence: CASSTTGGEQYF.

This chain connects TRBV9 to TRBJ2-3; the match to TRBD1 covers 9 bases. Per germline, CDR1 SGDLS and CDR2 YYNGEE. The junction had 7 bases not matched to a gene; V was cut back by 0 bases and J by 5 bases. The CDR3 consists of 16 residues. The CDR3 loop is CASSVGGQGSLDTQYF. The CDR3 DNA reads TGTGCCAGCAGCGTAGGGGGACAGGGTTCTTTAGATACGCAGTATTTT.

This clone was seen only once. The rearrangement joins TRBV5-1 to TRBJ2-2; 8 positions match TRBD2. Germline values: CDR1 SGHRS, CDR2 YFSETQ. Trimming removed 0 bases from V and 4 bases from J; junction bases left unmatched: 8. The CDR3 has 17 amino acids. CDR3 region: CASSLEGGTRVTGELFF. The CDR3 DNA follows: TGCGCCAGCAGCTTGGAAGGCGGGACTAGGGTCACCGGGGAGCTGTTTTTT.

This chain links TRBV29-1 with TRBJ2-7; TRBD2 matches at 9 bases. Germline CDR1 SQVTM, CDR2 ANQGSEA. V trimming: 4 bases; J trimming: 1 base; junction bases outside the gene matches: 2. The CDR3 loop spans 13 amino acids. The CDR3 DNA follows: TGCAGCGTTGGACTAGCGGCATCCTACGAGCAGTACTTC. This sequence encodes CSVGLAASYEQYF.

The V call is TRBV4-2, the J call TRBJ2-5, with D possibly TRBD1 on 5 matching bases. This CDR3 is 16 amino acids long. Deletions cut 1 base from V and 0 bases from J, with 12 bases between. Germline V lookup: CDR1 LGHNA, CDR2 YNFKEQ. Here the CDR3 reads CASSQGGGQYQETQYF. The CDR3 DNA follows: TGTGCCAGCAGCCAAGGGGGCGGTCAGTACCAAGAGACCCAGTACTTC.

V usage is TRBV29-1 and J usage is TRBJ2-3, with TRBD2 matching 15 bases. Germline-derived CDR1 and CDR2 are SQVTM and ANQGSEA. The V and J ends lost 6 bases and 0 bases, in that order; junction bases with no gene match: 7. The CDR3 covers 17 residues. The CDR3 DNA reads TGCAGCGTCATCGGACTAGCGGGAGGGCTCAGCACAGATACGCAGTATTTT. This gives the protein CSVIGLAGGLSTDTQYF.

The V and J genes are TRBV6-4 and TRBJ2-1, with D possibly TRBD1 on 5 matching bases. The CDR3 has 16 amino acids. The V end lost 2 bases, the J end lost 1 base, and 12 bases lay between the germline ends. CDR1 MRHNA and CDR2 SNTAGT come from the germline V gene. CDR3 nucleotide sequence: TGTGCCAGCAGTGACATCCTCAGGGCTTCCTACAATGAGCAGTTCTTC. It translates to CASSDILRASYNEQFF.

The V and J genes are TRBV4-2 and TRBJ1-4; D may be TRBD1 (6 bases). Germline V CDR1 and CDR2: LGHNA, YNFKEQ. V lost 0 bases and J lost 5, with 10 bases in between. The CDR3 totals 15 residues. CDR3 residues: CASSQEWGRNEKLFF. The CDR3 bases are TGTGCCAGCAGCCAAGAATGGGGGCGGAATGAAAAACTGTTTTTT.

The chain has TRBV28 and TRBJ2-1, with 11 positions matching TRBD2. This CDR3 contains 16 residues. With V trimmed by 5 bases and J by 7 bases, 10 bases remained unmatched. The germline gives CDR1 MDHEN, CDR2 SYDVKM. CDR3 bases: TGTGCCAGCAGTGCCCCGAGGGGACTAGCGGTTAATGAGCAGTTCTTC. Encoded protein: CASSAPRGLAVNEQFF. The variable domain in full, with the rest retrieved from reference TRBV28 and TRBJ2-1, is DVKVTQSSRYLVKRTGEKVFLECVQDMDHENMFWYRQDPGLGLRLIYFSYDVKMKEKGDIPEGYSVSREKKERFSLILESASTNQTSMYLCASSAPRGLAVNEQFFGPGTRLTVL.

This chain connects TRBV7-8 to TRBJ2-1; 7 nucleotides align to TRBD2. J lost 7 bases, V lost 2 bases, and 11 bases had no gene match. CDR3 length equals 16 residues. CDR1 and CDR2 (germline): SGHVS, FQNEAQ. The DNA of the CDR3 is TGTGCCAGCAGCTTAAAAGCAACCGGGACTAAAAATGAGCAGTTCTTC. As protein: CASSLKATGTKNEQFF. Full variable domain (rest looked up from reference TRBV7-8 and TRBJ2-1): GAGVSQSPRYKVAKRGQDVALRCDPISGHVSLFWYQQALGQGPEFLTYFQNEAQLDKSGLPSDRFFAERPEGSVSTLKIQRTQQEDSAVYLCASSLKATGTKNEQFFGPGTRLTVL.

The chain is built from TRBV21-1 and TRBJ2-7; TRBD2 is taken as the D call from the table, unchecked against the DNA. TRBV21-1 is classified as a pseudogene. The CDR3 sequence is 16 residues long. In DNA, the CDR3 is TGTGCCAGCAGCACGGCGGGAGGGACGGCGGTCTACGAGCAGTACTTC. Amino acid sequence: CASSTAGGTAVYEQYF.

The rearrangement links TRBV19 to TRBJ1-5; D might be TRBD1 (5 bases). This CDR3 is built from 16 residues. CDR1 and CDR2 from the germline V gene are LNHDA and SQIVND (reference sequence). V gave up 6 bases and J gave up 0 bases, with 15 bases separating them. The CDR3 loop reads CASSSDSYYSNQPQHF. The CDR3 nucleotides read TGTGCCAGTAGCAGCGACAGTTACTATAGCAATCAGCCCCAGCATTTT.

The chain recombines TRBV28 with TRBJ1-5, with 7 positions matching TRBD1. Germline V gene data show CDR1 as MDHEN and CDR2 as SYDVKM. The CDR3 length is 13 residues. Unmatched junction bases numbered 5, after V lost 7 bases and J lost 5 bases. DNA for the CDR3: TGTGCCAGCACGGGACAGATATATCAGCCCCAGCATTTT. Protein sequence: CASTGQIYQPQHF. Filled out from reference TRBV28 and TRBJ1-5, the complete variable domain reads DVKVTQSSRYLVKRTGEKVFLECVQDMDHENMFWYRQDPGLGLRLIYFSYDVKMKEKGDIPEGYSVSREKKERFSLILESASTNQTSMYLCASTGQIYQPQHFGDGTRLSIL.